This entry describes one T cell receptor beta chain. As yet, its antigen is unknown. These data come from a study of shared clonotypes between healthy human individuals. TCRdb's table, derived via immunoSEQ multiplex PCR, lists solely in-frame clones and lacks some. The sample holds roughly 1.4 million clones, about 98.5% seen once. Germline CDR1 and CDR2: ENHRY and SYGVKD. The CDR3 covers 15 residues. The J segment lost 4 bases and the V segment lost 5 bases, leaving 9 bases of the junction unmatched. The study, taken as a whole, reports: Sampling covered blood only; tissue repertoires likely differ. Four donors shared approximately 5% of their naive CD4 clonotypes. What rarefaction showed was incomplete sorted-subset sequencing despite large depth.

The receptor's source is a man younger than 45 in good health. The sample comprised naive CD4+ T cells sorted from blood. Stated subset: CD45RA+ positively selected. The chain couples TRBV10-3 to TRBJ2-3; the match to TRBD2 covers 7 bases. The CDR3 loop reads CAISRSGNGADTQYF. CDR3 in DNA: TGTGCCATCAGTCGAAGCGGGAACGGGGCAGATACGCAGTATTTT.